Detailed here is one T cell receptor beta chain. The CDR3 is 12 amino acids. V was shortened by 6 bases and J by 6 bases, with 15 bases between the two germline ends. Germline V gives CDR1 SQVTM, CDR2 ANQGSEA. TCRdb called the 5' RACE reads again in MiXCR, with one record for every CDR3 protein. The sample includes 200,000 to 250,000 distinct CDR3 sequences, about 30% of them seen just once. This entry comes from a study of CD8 T cells in ankylosing spondylitis. The genes are TRBV29-1 and TRBJ2-7; D is tentatively TRBD1 or TRBD2 (5 bases each). The sequencing input was blood, either unsorted or a sorted T cell fraction (not recorded which). The receptor was isolated from a male donor with ankylosing spondylitis or in good health (not recorded which). The CDR3 DNA reads TGCAGCGTCGCCGGGACGTTGGCCGAGCAGTACTTC. Protein sequence: CSVAGTLAEQYF.